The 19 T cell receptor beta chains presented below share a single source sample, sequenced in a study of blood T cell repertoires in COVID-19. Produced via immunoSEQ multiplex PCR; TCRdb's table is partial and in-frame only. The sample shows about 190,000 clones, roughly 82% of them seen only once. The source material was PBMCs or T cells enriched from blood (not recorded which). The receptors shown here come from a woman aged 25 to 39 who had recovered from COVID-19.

CDR3 sequence: CASGAWTGGANEQFF. In DNA form, the CDR3 reads TGCGCCAGTGGAGCCTGGACAGGGGGCGCGAATGAGCAGTTCTTC. The V gene is TRBV4-1, the J gene TRBJ2-1; 11 bases are shared with TRBD1. J lost 7 bases, V lost 9 bases, and 11 bases had no gene match. The CDR3 runs to 15 residues. Germline V gene data show CDR1 as MGHRA and CDR2 as YSYEKL.

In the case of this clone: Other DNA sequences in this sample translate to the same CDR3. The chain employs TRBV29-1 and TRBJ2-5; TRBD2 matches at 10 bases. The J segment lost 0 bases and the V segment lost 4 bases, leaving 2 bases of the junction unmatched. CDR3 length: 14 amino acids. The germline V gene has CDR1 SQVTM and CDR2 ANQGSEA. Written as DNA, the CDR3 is TGCAGCGTTGGACTAGCGGGTAACCAAGAGACCCAGTACTTC. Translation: CSVGLAGNQETQYF.

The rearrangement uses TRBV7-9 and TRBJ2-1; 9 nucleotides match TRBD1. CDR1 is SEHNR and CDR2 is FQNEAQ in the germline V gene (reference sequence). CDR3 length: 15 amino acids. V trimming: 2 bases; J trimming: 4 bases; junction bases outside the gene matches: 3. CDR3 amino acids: CASSLLGQGYNEQFF. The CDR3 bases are TGTGCCAGCAGCTTATTGGGACAGGGATACAATGAGCAGTTCTTC. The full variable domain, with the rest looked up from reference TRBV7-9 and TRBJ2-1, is DTGVSQNPRHKITKRGQNVTFRCDPISEHNRLYWYRQTLGQGPEFLTYFQNEAQLEKSRLLSDRFSAERPKGSFSTLEIQRTEQGDSAMYLCASSLLGQGYNEQFFGPGTRLTVL.

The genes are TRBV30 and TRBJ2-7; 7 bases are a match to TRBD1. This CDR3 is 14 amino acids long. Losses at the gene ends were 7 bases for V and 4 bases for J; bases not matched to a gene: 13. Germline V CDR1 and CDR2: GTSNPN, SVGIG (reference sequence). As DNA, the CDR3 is TGTGCCTACGCGACAGGGAGAAAGAGTTACGAGCAGTACTTC. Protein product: CAYATGRKSYEQYF.

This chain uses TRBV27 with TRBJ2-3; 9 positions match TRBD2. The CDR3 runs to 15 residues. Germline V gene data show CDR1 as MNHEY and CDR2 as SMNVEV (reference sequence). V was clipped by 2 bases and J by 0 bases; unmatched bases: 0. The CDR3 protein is CASSLLAGSTDTQYF. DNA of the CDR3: TGTGCCAGCAGTTTACTAGCGGGAAGCACAGATACGCAGTATTTT.

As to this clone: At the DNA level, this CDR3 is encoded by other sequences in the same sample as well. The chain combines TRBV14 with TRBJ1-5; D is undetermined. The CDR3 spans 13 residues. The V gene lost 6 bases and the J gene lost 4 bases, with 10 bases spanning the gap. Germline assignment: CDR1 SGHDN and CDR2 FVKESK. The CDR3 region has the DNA TGTGCCAGCAGTCAAACCAGAAATCAGCCCCAGCATTTT. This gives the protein CASSQTRNQPQHF.

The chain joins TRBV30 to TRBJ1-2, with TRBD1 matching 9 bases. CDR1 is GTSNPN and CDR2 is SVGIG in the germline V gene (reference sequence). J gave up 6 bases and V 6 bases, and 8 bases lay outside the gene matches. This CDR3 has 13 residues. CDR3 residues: CACLGTGTHGYTF. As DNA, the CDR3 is TGTGCCTGCTTAGGGACAGGGACACATGGCTACACCTTC.

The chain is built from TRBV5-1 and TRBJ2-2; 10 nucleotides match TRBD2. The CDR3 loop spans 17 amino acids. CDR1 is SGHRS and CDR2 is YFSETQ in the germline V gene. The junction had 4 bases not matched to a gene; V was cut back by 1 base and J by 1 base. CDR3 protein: CASSLSVAGGNTGELFF. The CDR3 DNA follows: TGCGCCAGCAGCTTGTCGGTAGCGGGAGGGAACACCGGGGAGCTGTTTTTT.

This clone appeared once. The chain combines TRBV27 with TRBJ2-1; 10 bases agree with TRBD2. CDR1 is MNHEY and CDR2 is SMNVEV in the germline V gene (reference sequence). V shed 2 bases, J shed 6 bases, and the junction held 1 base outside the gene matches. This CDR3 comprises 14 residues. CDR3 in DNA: TGTGCCAGCAGTTTACTAGCGGGAGTCAATGAGCAGTTCTTC. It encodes CASSLLAGVNEQFF.

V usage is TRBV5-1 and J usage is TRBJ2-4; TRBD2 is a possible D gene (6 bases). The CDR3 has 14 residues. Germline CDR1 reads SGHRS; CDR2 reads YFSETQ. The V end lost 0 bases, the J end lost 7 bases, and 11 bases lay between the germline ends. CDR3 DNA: TGCGCCAGCAGCTTGGAAGGAGGGCTGAACATTCAGTACTTC. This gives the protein CASSLEGGLNIQYF.

This CDR3 reads CASSPPFLGSSYNEQFF. In nucleotides, the CDR3 is TGTGCCAGCAGCCCCCCGTTTCTCGGGAGCTCCTACAATGAGCAGTTCTTC. The chain has TRBV9 and TRBJ2-1; maybe TRBD2 (6 bases). This CDR3 is 17 amino acids long. Trimming removed 4 bases at V and 0 bases at J, with 17 bases between. Germline V CDR1 and CDR2: SGDLS, YYNGEE.

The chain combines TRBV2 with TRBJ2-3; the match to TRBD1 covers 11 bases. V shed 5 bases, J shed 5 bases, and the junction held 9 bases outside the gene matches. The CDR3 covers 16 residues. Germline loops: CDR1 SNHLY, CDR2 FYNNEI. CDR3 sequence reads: CASSSRTGGGGDTQYF. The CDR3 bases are TGTGCCAGCAGTAGCAGGACAGGGGGCGGCGGAGATACGCAGTATTTT.

CDR3 nucleotide sequence: TGTGCCAGCAGCATTCCGGGACAGGGGGCTTATGGCTACACCTTC. Translating gives CASSIPGQGAYGYTF. The rearrangement links TRBV6-5 to TRBJ1-2, with TRBD1 matching 12 bases. Germline V gives CDR1 MNHEY, CDR2 SVGAGI. The J segment lost 5 bases and the V segment lost 6 bases, leaving 7 bases of the junction unmatched. The CDR3 sequence is 15 residues long.

CDR3 region: CASSLSLAEETQYF. In nucleotides, the CDR3 is TGCGCCAGCAGCTTGAGTCTAGCGGAAGAGACCCAGTACTTC. The V and J genes are TRBV5-1 and TRBJ2-5, with 7 bases that match TRBD2. Trimming cost V 1 base and J 3 bases; bases outside gene matches: 3. Germline V gene data show CDR1 as SGHRS and CDR2 as YFSETQ. The length of the CDR3 is 14 residues.

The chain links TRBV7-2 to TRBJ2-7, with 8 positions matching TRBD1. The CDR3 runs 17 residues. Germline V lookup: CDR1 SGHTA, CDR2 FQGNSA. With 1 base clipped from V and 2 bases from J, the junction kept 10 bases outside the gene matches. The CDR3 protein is CASSLVTGGLDTYEQYF. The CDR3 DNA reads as TGTGCCAGCAGCTTAGTTACAGGGGGGCTGGATACCTACGAGCAGTACTTC.

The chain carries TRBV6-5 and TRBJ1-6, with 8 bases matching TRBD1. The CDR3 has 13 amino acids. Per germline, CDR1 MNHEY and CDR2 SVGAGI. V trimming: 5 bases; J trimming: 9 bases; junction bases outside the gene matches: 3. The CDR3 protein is CASSTTGGSPLHF. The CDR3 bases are TGTGCCAGCAGTACCACAGGGGGTTCACCCCTCCACTTT.

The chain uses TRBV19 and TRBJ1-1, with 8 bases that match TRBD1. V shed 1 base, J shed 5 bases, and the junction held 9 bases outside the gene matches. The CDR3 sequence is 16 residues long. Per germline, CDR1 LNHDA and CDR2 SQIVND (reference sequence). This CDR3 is CASSIGGQGRRTEAFF. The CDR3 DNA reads TGTGCCAGTAGTATAGGCGGACAGGGACGAAGGACTGAAGCTTTCTTT.

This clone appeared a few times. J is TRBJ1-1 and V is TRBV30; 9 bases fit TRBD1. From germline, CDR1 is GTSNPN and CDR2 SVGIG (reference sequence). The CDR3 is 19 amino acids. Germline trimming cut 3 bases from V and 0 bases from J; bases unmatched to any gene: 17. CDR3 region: CAWRVIFTGGAGMNTEAFF. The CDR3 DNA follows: TGTGCCTGGAGAGTTATTTTCACAGGGGGCGCGGGGATGAACACTGAAGCTTTCTTT.

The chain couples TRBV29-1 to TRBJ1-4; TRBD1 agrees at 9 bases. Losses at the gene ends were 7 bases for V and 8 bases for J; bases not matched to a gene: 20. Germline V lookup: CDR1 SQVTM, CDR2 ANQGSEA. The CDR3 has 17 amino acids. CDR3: CSALTIPETGGHEKLFF. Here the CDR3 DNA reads TGCAGCGCATTAACGATTCCCGAAACAGGGGGCCACGAAAAACTGTTTTTT.